Listed here are 25 T cell receptor beta chains from one sample, sequenced in a study of T cell repertoires and leukemia-associated antigens (dated 2019 in TCRdb). Library generation was performed with 5' RACE. The sequencer listed for this sample is Illumina MiSeq. Through fastp at Q25 and MiXCR, TCRdb rebuilt clones from the public reads, retaining in-frame beta chains. A single entry per CDR3 protein holds the most common genes and DNA from its merged rows. The sample records roughly 15,000 distinct CDR3 sequences, 30% to 45% of which are singletons. About a tenth of the sample is taken by the ten largest. No antigens are known for them. Sequencing was carried out using CD3+ T cells sorted from blood and cultured. The receptors were gathered from a female donor in good health.

The chain carries TRBV20-1 and TRBJ2-7, with 9 bases fitting TRBD1. CDR3 length: 15 amino acids. Looked up from germline, CDR1 is DFQATT and CDR2 is SNEGSKA (reference sequence). Germline trimming cut 5 bases from V and 6 bases from J; bases unmatched to any gene: 14. CDR3 amino acids: CSAAKPGQGNFEQYF. The CDR3 DNA sequence: TGCAGTGCTGCAAAACCGGGACAGGGTAACTTCGAGCAGTACTTC.

The chain joins TRBV6-5 to TRBJ2-2; possibly TRBD2 for D (5 bases). This CDR3 comprises 14 residues. In germline, CDR1 is MNHEY, CDR2 SVGAGI. The V and J ends lost 0 bases and 6 bases respectively, with 8 bases between them. The CDR3 reads CASSYSRVAGELFF. The CDR3 coding sequence is TGTGCCAGCAGTTACTCGAGGGTAGCCGGGGAGCTGTTTTTT.

Within the sample, this clonotype is medium-sized. The chain is built from TRBV12-3 or TRBV12-4 and TRBJ2-1, with TRBD2 as a possible D gene (6 bases). The germline V and J ends were trimmed by 3 bases and 10 bases, with 16 bases remaining between them. The CDR3 runs 14 residues. The CDR3 bases are TGTGCCAGCAGTTTGAGTGACCCGGGACTCGAGCAGTTCTTC. Protein product: CASSLSDPGLEQFF.

This clonotype occurred a few times. A junction boundary mismatches the germline segment, possibly from a read error. The chain combines TRBV12-3 or TRBV12-4 with TRBJ1-5; D gene unclear. This CDR3 is built from 14 residues. CDR3 in amino acids: CASSLSQNNQPQHF. For the CDR3, the DNA is TGTGCCAGCAGTTTATCGCAGAATAATCAACCCCAGCATTTT.

On this clonotype: At one boundary the junction diverges from the germline segment, which might be a read error. The chain is built from TRBV5-6 and TRBJ2-7; 8 bases map to TRBD2. The CDR3 has 14 residues. The germline V gene encodes CDR1 SGHDT and CDR2 YYEEEE. The CDR3 protein is CASMLSGIVCEQYF. CDR3 DNA: TGCGCCAGCATGCTTAGCGGGATCGTCTGCGAGCAGTACTTC. Full variable domain (rest looked up from reference TRBV5-6 and TRBJ2-7): DAGVTQSPTHLIKTRGQQVTLRCSPKSGHDTVSWYQQALGQGPQFIFQYYEEEERQRGNFPDRFSGHQFPNYSSELNVNALLLGDSALYLCASMLSGIVCEQYFGPGTRLTVT.

V gene TRBV20-1 combines with J gene TRBJ1-2, with TRBD1 matching 7 bases. CDR3 length equals 13 residues. Germline loops: CDR1 DFQATT, CDR2 SNEGSKA (reference sequence). Germline trimming cut 6 bases from V and 11 bases from J; bases unmatched to any gene: 15. The CDR3 coding sequence is TGCAGTGCAAACCCACAGGGGTACTGTGGTTACACCTTC. It encodes CSANPQGYCGYTF.

This clonotype was seen many times. The chain recombines TRBV29-1 with TRBJ2-1; no definite D call. This CDR3 region has 11 residues. In germline, CDR1 is SQVTM, CDR2 ANQGSEA. V was clipped by 7 bases and J by 6 bases, with 10 bases between them. Here the CDR3 reads CSDSTINEQFF. CDR3 DNA: TGCAGCGACTCAACGATCAATGAGCAGTTCTTC.

By frequency in the sample, this clonotype is medium-sized (0.01 to 0.1%). The V call is TRBV24-1, the J call TRBJ2-5; the D is unclear. Germline V gene data show CDR1 as KGHDR and CDR2 as SFDVKD. The CDR3 is made up of 13 amino acids. Trimming took off 1 base at V and 3 bases at J, with 5 bases between the two ends. This CDR3 reads CATSDFSEETQYF. In DNA form, the CDR3 reads TGTGCCACCAGTGATTTTTCGGAAGAGACCCAGTACTTC.

Concerning this clonotype: Its ends do not fully match the called genes, so a read error is possible. The V gene is TRBV20-1, the J gene TRBJ1-6, with 7 bases lining up with TRBD1. The CDR3 is 14 residues long. Germline CDR1 and CDR2: DFQATT and SNEGSKA (reference sequence). The chain's CDR3 is CGARQGSWDLPLHF. As DNA, the CDR3 is TGCGGTGCTAGACAGGGCTCCTGGGATTTACCCCTCCACTTT.

This clonotype was observed once. The junction differs from germline at one of its ends, possibly a read error. This chain connects TRBV20-1 to TRBJ2-7, with D perhaps matching TRBD2 (6 bases). Germline V gene data show CDR1 as DFQATT and CDR2 as SNEGSKA (reference sequence). This CDR3 spans 13 amino acids. The CDR3 here is CSALGGFSYEHYF. CDR3 sequence (DNA): TGCAGTGCTCTGGGAGGCTTTTCCTACGAGCATTACTTC.

The V and J genes are TRBV7-8 and TRBJ2-5; D call uncertain. Trimming took 5 bases from V and 7 from J, leaving 14 bases between them. The length of the CDR3 is 13 residues. Germline CDR1 is SGHVS and CDR2 is FQNEAQ. CDR3 region: CASSDLRSGTQYF. The DNA of the CDR3 is TGTGCCAGCAGCGATCTTCGGTCGGGGACCCAGTACTTC. The full variable domain, completed using reference TRBV7-8 and TRBJ2-5, is GAGVSQSPRYKVAKRGQDVALRCDPISGHVSLFWYQQALGQGPEFLTYFQNEAQLDKSGLPSDRFFAERPEGSVSTLKIQRTQQEDSAVYLCASSDLRSGTQYFGPGTRLLVL.

The chain employs TRBV12-3 or TRBV12-4 and TRBJ2-7; D gene ambiguous. The CDR3 has 12 residues. Trimming stripped 11 bases from V and 12 bases from J, with 23 bases between. CDR3 coding DNA: TGTGCCGGCACCCCAGCCCCAGCCGGCACGTACTTC. Its translation: CAGTPAPAGTYF.

The V gene is TRBV20-1, the J gene TRBJ2-1, with 9 bases aligning to TRBD1. CDR1 is DFQATT and CDR2 is SNEGSKA in the germline V gene (reference sequence). This CDR3 has 13 residues. Losses at the gene ends were 1 base for V and 5 bases for J; bases not matched to a gene: 0. The CDR3 DNA sequence: TGCAGTGCTAGAGGGACAGGGGACAATGAGCAGTTCTTC. Its translation is CSARGTGDNEQFF.

The chain joins TRBV5-1 to TRBJ2-1, with TRBD2 matching over 11 bases. Per germline, CDR1 SGHRS and CDR2 YFSETQ. Trimming removed 8 bases from V and 3 bases from J; junction bases left unmatched: 13. CDR3 size: 17 residues. The CDR3, as DNA: TGCGCCAGTAGAACCGGGACTAGCGGCAGCAGCTACAATGAGCAGTTCTTC. The encoded protein is CASRTGTSGSSYNEQFF.

In its sample, this clonotype was seen many times. A read error is possible here, since a much larger clone lies one base away. The chain links TRBV25-1 to TRBJ2-7, with TRBD1 as a possible D gene (5 bases). The CDR3 covers 12 residues. Trimming took off 6 bases at V and 6 bases at J, with 12 bases between the two ends. In germline, CDR1 is MGHDK, CDR2 SYGVNS. The chain's CDR3 is CASSTGYGEQYF. In nucleotides, the CDR3 is TGTGCCAGCAGCACAGGTTACGGCGAGCAGTACTTC.

V is TRBV18 and J is TRBJ2-1; 14 bases agree with TRBD2. Germline CDR1 and CDR2: KGHSH and LQKENI. This CDR3 is 17 amino acids long. Unmatched junction bases numbered 9, after V lost 1 base and J lost 10 bases. The CDR3 is CASSPLEGLAGVGEQFF. The CDR3 DNA is TGTGCCAGCTCACCACTTGAGGGACTAGCGGGAGTAGGAGAGCAGTTCTTC.

This clonotype is medium-sized by share. The chain couples TRBV28 to TRBJ2-3, with D perhaps matching TRBD2 (6 bases). Deletions cut 6 bases from V and 4 bases from J, with 11 bases between. There are 13 residues in the CDR3. Germline CDR1 MDHEN, CDR2 SYDVKM. For the CDR3, the DNA is TGTGCCAGCAGGGGGGGAGGTCCAGATACGCAGTATTTT. Protein: CASRGGGPDTQYF.

By sample share, this clonotype is medium-sized. The chain uses TRBV20-1 and TRBJ2-1, with TRBD2 matching over 11 bases. The CDR3 has 16 residues. Germline V gene data show CDR1 as DFQATT and CDR2 as SNEGSKA (reference sequence). V lost 0 bases, J lost 8 bases, and 9 bases stayed unmatched. The CDR3 region is CSARDWLAGGVHEQFF. Here the CDR3 DNA reads TGCAGTGCTAGAGATTGGCTAGCGGGAGGAGTACATGAGCAGTTCTTC.

This clonotype was seen at least ten times. The gene calls are TRBV28 and TRBJ2-5; 12 nucleotides agree with TRBD1. The germline CDR1 and CDR2 sequences are MDHEN and SYDVKM. V lost 1 base, J lost 5 bases, and 14 bases stayed unmatched. This CDR3 region has 19 residues. CDR3: CASSLSWGHAGQGAETQYF. CDR3 nucleotide sequence: TGTGCCAGCAGTTTATCTTGGGGCCACGCGGGACAGGGGGCGGAGACCCAGTACTTC.

This sequence joins TRBV4-1 and TRBJ2-3; tentative D call: TRBD1 (6 bases). Germline V gene sequence: CDR1 MGHRA, CDR2 YSYEKL. The CDR3 sequence is 18 residues long. V dropped 2 bases and J dropped 3 bases, with 21 bases sitting between them. CDR3 DNA: TGCGCCAGCAGCCAACCTGGAATGAGGCAGGGGATTACAGATACGCAGTATTTT. The encoded protein is CASSQPGMRQGITDTQYF.

This clonotype is classed as medium-sized. The chain combines TRBV12-3 or TRBV12-4 with TRBJ2-7; 8 bases match TRBD2. J lost 6 bases, V lost 2 bases, and 6 bases had no gene match. CDR3 size: 14 residues. CDR3 residues: CASSLSAGAREQYF. The CDR3 DNA reads TGTGCCAGCAGTTTATCAGCGGGAGCCCGCGAGCAGTACTTC.

Regarding this clonotype: A junction end diverges from the germline sequence, so it may reflect a read error. The V and J genes are TRBV28 and TRBJ2-7, with 10 positions matching TRBD2. Germline-derived CDR1 and CDR2 are MDHEN and SYDVKM. The CDR3 loop spans 14 amino acids. CDR3 sequence (DNA): TGTGCCAGCAGTTTCCCTAGCGGGGGCTACGAGCAGTGCTTC. Protein: CASSFPSGGYEQCF. The variable domain in full, completed from reference TRBV28 and TRBJ2-7, reads DVKVTQSSRYLVKRTGEKVFLECVQDMDHENMFWYRQDPGLGLRLIYFSYDVKMKEKGDIPEGYSVSREKKERFSLILESASTNQTSMYLCASSFPSGGYEQCFGPGTRLTVT.

This clonotype was recorded a few times. Its ends do not fully match the called genes, so a read error is possible. The chain joins TRBV20-1 to TRBJ2-7; 8 positions agree with TRBD2. CDR1 DFQATT and CDR2 SNEGSKA come from the germline V gene (reference sequence). The CDR3 has 15 amino acids. DNA of the CDR3: TGCAGTACTAGAGATACACAGCGGGAGAACAACGAGCAGTACTTC. Its translation is CSTRDTQRENNEQYF.

The chain is built from TRBV11-2 and TRBJ2-5; D is unclear. The V gene's germline CDR1 is SGHAT and CDR2 FQNNGV. V was shortened by 5 bases and J by 1 base, with 8 bases between the two germline ends. The CDR3 sequence is 13 residues long. In nucleotides, the CDR3 is TGTGCCAGCAGCCCCGCGCTCCAAGAGACCCAGTACTTC. This translates into CASSPALQETQYF. Variable domain in full (rest from reference TRBV11-2 and TRBJ2-5): EAGVAQSPRYKIIEKRQSVAFWCNPISGHATLYWYQQILGQGPKLLIQFQNNGVVDDSQLPKDRFSAERLKGVDSTLKIQPAKLEDSAVYLCASSPALQETQYFGPGTRLLVL.

This clonotype occurred many times. The chain is built from TRBV25-1 and TRBJ2-2, with a tentative D call TRBD1 (6 bases). The CDR3 covers 15 residues. CDR1 is MGHDK and CDR2 is SYGVNS in the germline V gene. Deletions cut 3 bases from V and 3 bases from J, with 11 bases between. Written as DNA, the CDR3 is TGTGCCAGCAGTGACTTAAACAGGGACACCGGGGAGCTGTTTTTT. Translating it yields CASSDLNRDTGELFF. Full variable domain (missing parts from reference TRBV25-1 and TRBJ2-2): EADIYQTPRYLVIGTGKKITLECSQTMGHDKMYWYQQDPGMELHLIHYSYGVNSTEKGDLSSESTVSRIRTEHFPLTLESARPSHTSQYLCASSDLNRDTGELFFGEGSRLTVL.